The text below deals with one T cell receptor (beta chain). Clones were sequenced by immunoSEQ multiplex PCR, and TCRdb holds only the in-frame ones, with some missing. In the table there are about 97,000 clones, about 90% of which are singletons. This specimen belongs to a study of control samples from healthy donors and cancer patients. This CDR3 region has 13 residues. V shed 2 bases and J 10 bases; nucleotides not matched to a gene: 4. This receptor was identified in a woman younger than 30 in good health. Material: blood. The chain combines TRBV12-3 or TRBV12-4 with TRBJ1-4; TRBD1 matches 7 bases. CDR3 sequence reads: CASSLQGGGKLFF. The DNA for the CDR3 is TGTGCCAGCAGTTTACAGGGGGGGGGAAAACTGTTTTTT.